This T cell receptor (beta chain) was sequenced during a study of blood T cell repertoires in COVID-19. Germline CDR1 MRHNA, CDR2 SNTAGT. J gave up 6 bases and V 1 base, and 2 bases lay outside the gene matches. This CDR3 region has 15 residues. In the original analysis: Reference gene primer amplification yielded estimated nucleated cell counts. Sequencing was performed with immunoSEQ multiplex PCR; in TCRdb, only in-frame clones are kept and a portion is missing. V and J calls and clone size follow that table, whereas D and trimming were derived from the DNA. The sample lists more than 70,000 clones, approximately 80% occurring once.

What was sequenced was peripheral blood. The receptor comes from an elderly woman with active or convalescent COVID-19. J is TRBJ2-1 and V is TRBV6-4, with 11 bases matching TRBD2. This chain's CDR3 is CASSDYSGGANEQFF. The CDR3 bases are TGTGCCAGCAGTGACTATAGCGGGGGGGCCAATGAGCAGTTCTTC.